The sequence of this TCR beta chain was determined in a study of regulatory T cells in long-lasting Graves disease. Study-wide background: Over-5-year antithyroid drug use with positive TSH receptor antibodies defined persistent Graves' disease in the study.

Combining iRepertoire HTBI primers with Arm-PCR of CDR3 regions, the authors built TCR beta libraries. A single record per CDR3 protein comes from TCRdb applying MiXCR to the multiplex PCR reads. Of approximately 350,000 distinct CDR3 sequences in the sample, roughly 24% were seen once. Study findings and constraints: Persistent cases favored TRBV28, TRBJ1-2 and TRBJ2-5. Sample size was small, which may have lowered accuracy.

Details on this clonotype: Its specificity is not known.

From germline, CDR1 is SGHRS and CDR2 YFSETQ. The V gene end was trimmed by 0 bases and the J gene end by 9 bases; junction bases not matched to a gene: 6. The CDR3 spans 14 residues. Time point meaning: persistent/refractory GD, antithyroid drugs over 5 years with positive TRAb. With RNA extracted from PBMCs as input, the TCR library was made. This specimen consisted of peripheral blood mononuclear cells (PBMCs), obtained when the disease was refractory, from a patient treated with antithyroid drugs. The chain has TRBV5-1 and TRBJ2-4; 7 bases match TRBD2. This sequence originates from a woman in her thirties or forties with Graves disease. The CDR3 reads CASSLAGLVTIQYF. The CDR3 bases are TGCGCCAGCAGCTTGGCTGGACTAGTAACCATTCAGTACTTC.